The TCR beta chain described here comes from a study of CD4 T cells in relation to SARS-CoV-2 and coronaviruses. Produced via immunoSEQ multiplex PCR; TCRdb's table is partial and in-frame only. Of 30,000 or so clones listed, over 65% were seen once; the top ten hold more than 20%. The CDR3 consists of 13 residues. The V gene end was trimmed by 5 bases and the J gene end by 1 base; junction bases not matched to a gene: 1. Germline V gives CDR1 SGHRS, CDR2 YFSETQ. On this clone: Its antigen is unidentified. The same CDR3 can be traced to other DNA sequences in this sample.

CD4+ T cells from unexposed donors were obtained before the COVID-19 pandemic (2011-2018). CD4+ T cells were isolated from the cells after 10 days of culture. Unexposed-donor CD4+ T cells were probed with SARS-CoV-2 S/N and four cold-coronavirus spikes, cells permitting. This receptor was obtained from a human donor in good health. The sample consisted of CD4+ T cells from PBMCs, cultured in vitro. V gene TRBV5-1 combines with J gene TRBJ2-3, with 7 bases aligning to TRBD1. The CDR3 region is CASSGQGTDTQYF. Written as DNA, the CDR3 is TGCGCCAGCAGTGGACAGGGCACAGATACGCAGTATTTT.